The table lists the clone carrying this T cell receptor beta chain with many counts. The antigen remains undetermined. This sample is drawn from a study of T cells in Graves' hyperthyroidism and ophthalmopathy. About the study: Peripheral blood specimens were obtained at initial diagnosis, prior to any treatment. Broader study findings: Ophthalmopathy onset followed model prediction by a median approximately 6.2 months.

The source material, RNA transcripts, was used to amplify TCR beta CDR3 regions. HTBI primers were employed in a first-round RT-PCR of the TCR CDR3. TCRdb reanalysed the multiplex PCR reads using MiXCR and keeps one entry per CDR3 protein. The sample has over 250,000 distinct CDR3 sequences, 20% to 25% seen once. The V end was cut by 7 bases, the J end by 2 bases, with 11 bases between. This CDR3 comprises 13 residues. CDR1 ENHRY and CDR2 SYGVKD come from the germline V gene. Thyroid ultrasound and orbital computed tomography, with clinical symptoms and serum thyroxine and TRAb, informed diagnoses. Sample collection date corresponds to first hyperthyroidism diagnosis, prior to any ophthalmopathy symptoms.

The sequenced material came from blood. V and J are TRBV10-3 and TRBJ1-2; maybe TRBD1 (5 bases). The TCR sequence derives from a man aged 35-49 years with Graves' hyperthyroidism that later progressed to Graves' ophthalmopathy. CDR3: CAINRDGNYGYTF. The DNA of the CDR3 is TGTGCCATCAATAGGGACGGAAACTATGGCTACACCTTC.